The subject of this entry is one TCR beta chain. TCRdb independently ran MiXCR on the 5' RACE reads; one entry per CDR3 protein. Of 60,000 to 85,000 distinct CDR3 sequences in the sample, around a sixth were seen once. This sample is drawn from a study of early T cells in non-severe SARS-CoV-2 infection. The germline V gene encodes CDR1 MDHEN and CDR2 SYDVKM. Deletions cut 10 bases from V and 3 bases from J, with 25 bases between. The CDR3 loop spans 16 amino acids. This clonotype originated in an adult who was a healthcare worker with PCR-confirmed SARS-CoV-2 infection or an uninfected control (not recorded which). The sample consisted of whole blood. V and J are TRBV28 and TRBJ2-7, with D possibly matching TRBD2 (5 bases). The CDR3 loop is CAIPSIPPGLCYEQYF. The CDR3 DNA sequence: TGTGCCATCCCCTCTATACCGCCGGGGTTGTGCTACGAGCAGTACTTC.